This is a list of T cell receptor beta chains from one sample in a study of blood T cell repertoires in COVID-19. Sequencing was performed with immunoSEQ multiplex PCR; in TCRdb, only in-frame clones are kept and a portion is missing. Altogether about 160,000 clones are present, about 85% being singletons, with the ten largest covering around 7%. The sequencing input was peripheral blood. The source is a man older than 75 with COVID-19, enrolled during active disease. CDR3s include the opening cysteine and the closing phenylalanine or tryptophan. A D gene is named only where the DNA matches it firmly. Clone size appears in some rows only: once, few, many, or a class for an expanded clone.

clone_size j_call v_call d_call cdr3_aa cdr3_nt
. TRBJ1-2 TRBV18 TRBD1 CASSPPSGRGQGVRGYTF TGTGCCAGCTCACCACCGTCAGGTAGAGGACAGGGAGTGCGAGGCTACACCTTC
. TRBJ2-2 TRBV5-8 TRBD1 CASSPGQGRNTGELFF TGTGCCAGCAGCCCGGGACAGGGGAGGAACACCGGGGAGCTGTTTTTT
once TRBJ1-4 TRBV2 TRBD1 CASTRQGPEKLFF TGTGCCAGCACCCGACAGGGTCCCGAAAAACTGTTTTTT
. TRBJ1-1 TRBV7-9 . CASSTGAGVNTEAFF TGTGCCAGCAGCACCGGGGCGGGGGTGAACACTGAAGCTTTCTTT
once TRBJ2-3 TRBV6-1 . CASSEAGGTDTQYF TGTGCCAGCAGTGAAGCCGGGGGCACAGATACGCAGTATTTT
. TRBJ2-5 TRBV3-1/TRBV3-2 TRBD2 CASSLSGGATMETQYF TGTGCCAGCAGTCTTAGCGGGGGGGCTACTATGGAGACCCAGTACTTC
. TRBJ1-5 TRBV2 . CASSANRYSNQPQHF TGTGCCAGCAGCGCGAACAGGTATAGCAATCAGCCCCAGCATTTT
. TRBJ1-3 TRBV5-1 TRBD1 CASSLEGQGGNTIYF TGCGCCAGCAGCTTGGAGGGACAGGGTGGAAACACCATATATTTT
once TRBJ1-5 TRBV7-2 TRBD1 CASSPGGQGLQPQHF TGTGCCAGCAGCCCCGGGGGACAGGGTTTGCAGCCCCAGCATTTT
. TRBJ2-1 TRBV10-1 TRBD1 CASSAGQGSANEQFF TGCGCCAGCAGTGCGGGACAGGGGTCCGCGAATGAGCAGTTCTTC
. TRBJ2-7 TRBV1 . CTSSPSGHTTRSYEQYF TGCACCAGCAGCCCTTCGGGTCACACTACACGCTCCTACGAGCAGTACTTC
few TRBJ1-1 TRBV3-1/TRBV3-2 . CASSQDLNGNTEAFF TGTGCCAGCAGCCAAGATCTCAACGGGAACACTGAAGCTTTCTTT
. TRBJ1-4 TRBV16 TRBD1 CASSQPGTGDEKLFF TGTGCCAGCAGCCAACCCGGGACAGGGGATGAAAAACTGTTTTTT
. TRBJ1-2 TRBV15 . CATSRGPGDYGYTF TGTGCCACCAGCAGGGGTCCAGGGGACTATGGCTACACCTTC
. TRBJ1-1 TRBV18 . CASSPTQRGTEAFF TGTGCCAGCTCACCAACGCAGCGGGGGACTGAAGCTTTCTTT
. TRBJ2-1 TRBV5-8 TRBD2 CASSFRTSGFSSYNEQFF TGTGCCAGCAGCTTCCGGACTAGCGGGTTCAGCTCCTACAATGAGCAGTTCTTC
. TRBJ2-3 TRBV9 . CASSVRERDTQYF TGTGCCAGCAGCGTCCGGGAGCGTGATACGCAGTATTTT
once TRBJ1-5 TRBV19 TRBD1 CASSLSPTGIAAHLQHF TGTGCCAGTAGTCTGAGTCCGACAGGGATAGCGGCGCATTTGCAGCATTTT
. TRBJ2-7 TRBV6-1 . CASSEAGSEYEQYF TGTGCCAGCAGTGAAGCTGGGAGCGAATACGAGCAGTACTTC
. TRBJ1-4 TRBV5-1 . CASSLGPVKNRSTTNEKLFF TGCGCCAGCAGCTTGGGGCCGGTGAAGAATAGGAGTACAACTAATGAAAAACTGTTTTTT
few TRBJ1-2 TRBV19 . CASSIRPSGAGYTF TGTGCCAGTAGTATACGACCCTCAGGGGCAGGCTACACCTTC
. TRBJ2-2 TRBV27 TRBD1 CASTLSLTGVVTGELFF TGTGCCAGCACCCTAAGTTTAACAGGGGTGGTCACCGGGGAGCTGTTTTTT
. TRBJ2-1 TRBV4-1 TRBD2 CASSRRTSGGETYNEQFF TGCGCCAGCAGTCGACGGACTAGCGGGGGGGAGACCTACAATGAGCAGTTCTTC
. TRBJ2-7 TRBV5-1 . CASSWGREGDEQYF TGCGCCAGCAGCTGGGGTCGTGAGGGCGACGAGCAGTACTTC
. TRBJ1-2 TRBV13 TRBD1 CASSPRTGVYGYTF TGTGCCAGCAGCCCAAGGACAGGGGTCTATGGCTACACCTTC
. TRBJ2-5 TRBV14 . CASSQPSRETQYF TGTGCCAGCAGCCAACCTAGCCGGGAGACCCAGTACTTC
. TRBJ1-4 TRBV6-5 . CASSLQGKGEKLFF TGTGCCAGCAGCCTTCAGGGCAAAGGGGAAAAACTGTTTTTT
. TRBJ1-4 TRBV2 TRBD1 CASSEGGVRGTGSEKLFF TGTGCCAGCAGTGAAGGTGGTGTTCGAGGGACAGGGAGTGAAAAACTGTTTTTT
. TRBJ1-3 TRBV3-1/TRBV3-2 . CASSGRDSLRGNTIYF TGTGCCAGCAGCGGCCGGGACTCACTCCGGGGAAACACCATATATTTT
. TRBJ1-2 TRBV19 . CASSLFRSDYGYTF TGTGCCAGTAGTCTATTCAGGTCAGACTATGGCTACACCTTC
. TRBJ2-7 TRBV9 . CASSVSVASSYEQYF TGTGCCAGCAGCGTAAGCGTTGCGAGCTCCTACGAGCAGTACTTC
. TRBJ2-3 TRBV2 TRBD2 CASSEAPTSPDTQYF TGTGCCAGCAGTGAAGCGCCGACTAGCCCAGATACGCAGTATTTT
few TRBJ1-6 TRBV4-3 TRBD1 CASSQYRGISPLHF TGCGCCAGCAGCCAATACAGGGGAATTTCACCCCTCCACTTT
. TRBJ1-2 TRBV5-1 . CASSLSFRIDNNYGYTF TGCGCCAGCAGCTTGAGCTTCAGGATAGACAATAACTATGGCTACACCTTC
. TRBJ1-2 TRBV9 TRBD1 CASSVLGGGVNYGYTF TGTGCCAGCAGCGTACTAGGAGGGGGCGTGAACTATGGCTACACCTTC
few TRBJ1-6 TRBV29-1 . CSVARSYSSPLHF TGCAGCGTTGCAAGGTCTTACAGTTCACCCCTCCACTTT
. TRBJ2-7 TRBV4-2 TRBD2 CASSQLGLAGGKAYEQYF TGTGCCAGCAGCCAGCTGGGACTAGCGGGGGGAAAGGCCTACGAGCAGTACTTC
. TRBJ2-3 TRBV7-2 . CASSPGQSTDTQYF TGTGCCAGCAGCCCCGGACAGAGCACAGATACGCAGTATTTT
few TRBJ2-1 TRBV18 . CASSPIRDNEQFF TGTGCCAGCTCACCAATCCGGGACAATGAGCAGTTCTTC
. TRBJ1-6 TRBV7-2 . CASRPAGINNSPLHF TGTGCCAGCAGGCCGGCGGGGATCAATAATTCACCCCTCCACTTT
. TRBJ2-7 TRBV11-2 . CASSWRAGPYEQYF TGTGCCAGCAGCTGGAGGGCCGGGCCCTACGAGCAGTACTTC
. TRBJ1-1 TRBV6-6 . CATNYGEENTEAFF TGTGCCACCAACTACGGGGAGGAGAACACTGAAGCTTTCTTT
. TRBJ1-2 TRBV7-9 . CASSWSRGYGYTF TGTGCCAGCAGCTGGTCCAGGGGATATGGCTACACCTTC
few TRBJ1-2 TRBV7-9 . CASSSTANYGYTF TGTGCCAGCAGCTCGACAGCTAACTATGGCTACACCTTC
. TRBJ1-1 TRBV18 . CASSPSVSNTEAFF TGTGCCAGCTCACCCTCAGTGTCGAACACTGAAGCTTTCTTT
. TRBJ2-7 TRBV7-9 . CASSASRGRSYEQYF TGTGCCAGCTCAGCGTCGAGAGGGAGGTCCTACGAGCAGTACTTC